The 27 T cell receptor beta chains below come from one sample, sequenced in a study of blood T cell repertoires in COVID-19. Sequencing used immunoSEQ multiplex PCR; TCRdb keeps in-frame clones, though not all of them. Seen here are 30,000 to 35,000 clones, around 86% observed once, and the top ten hold more than 12%. Sample: peripheral blood. Receptors were obtained from a man aged 55 to 70 with active COVID-19.

This sequence joins TRBV4-1 and TRBJ2-1; D may be TRBD2 (7 bases). The V gene lost 4 bases and the J gene lost 3 bases, with 13 bases spanning the gap. The V gene's germline CDR1 is MGHRA and CDR2 YSYEKL. The CDR3 is made up of 15 amino acids. The CDR3 loop reads CASSLGGGVYNEQFF. The CDR3 DNA is TGCGCCAGCAGCCTCGGAGGGGGGGTCTACAATGAGCAGTTCTTC.

This clone was detected once. The J gene is TRBJ2-3, the V gene TRBV29-1, with a possible D match to TRBD2 (7 bases). CDR1 is SQVTM and CDR2 is ANQGSEA in the germline V gene. There are 15 residues in the CDR3. V was clipped by 2 bases and J by 2 bases, with 14 bases between them. The CDR3 nucleotides read TGCAGCGTTGAAAGTGCGGCGGGGGCCACAGATACGCAGTATTTT. It is translated as CSVESAAGATDTQYF.

V and J are TRBV7-9 and TRBJ1-2; D not resolved. CDR3 size: 12 residues. The germline V gene encodes CDR1 SEHNR and CDR2 FQNEAQ (reference sequence). Trimming took off 6 bases at V and 2 bases at J, with 7 bases between the two ends. The CDR3 spells CASRGDNYGYTF. CDR3 bases: TGTGCCAGCAGGGGCGACAACTATGGCTACACCTTC.

CDR3 DNA sequence: TGTGCCAGCAGCCAGAGCGGGAGGGGCGAGCAGTACTTC. Protein product: CASSQSGRGEQYF. The J gene is TRBJ2-7, the V gene TRBV7-2, with TRBD2 identical over 10 bases. The CDR3 runs 13 residues. The germline gives CDR1 SGHTA, CDR2 FQGNSA. The V segment lost 5 bases and the J segment 6 bases; nucleotides outside the gene matches: 4.

This chain connects TRBV29-1 to TRBJ2-1; tentative D call: TRBD2 (6 bases). Trimming took off 4 bases at V and 6 bases at J, with 16 bases between the two ends. The CDR3 is made up of 14 amino acids. Germline V gives CDR1 SQVTM, CDR2 ANQGSEA. CDR3 sequence reads: CSVVWGVVPNEQFF. DNA for the CDR3: TGCAGCGTTGTGTGGGGGGTCGTTCCCAATGAGCAGTTCTTC.

The gene calls are TRBV19 and TRBJ2-2; TRBD2 matches 13 bases. Trimming removed 9 bases from V and 1 base from J; junction bases left unmatched: 5. The CDR3 consists of 16 residues. Germline values: CDR1 LNHDA, CDR2 SQIVND (reference sequence). The CDR3 sequence is CASTGTSGMNTGELFF. The CDR3 nucleotides are TGTGCCAGCACCGGGACTAGCGGGATGAACACCGGGGAGCTGTTTTTT.

The chain uses TRBV5-1 and TRBJ2-3; tentative D call: TRBD2 (5 bases). Trimming left V 5 bases short and J 0 bases short, with 19 bases between. Germline V gene sequence: CDR1 SGHRS, CDR2 YFSETQ. This CDR3 comprises 17 residues. The CDR3 loop is CASSLPTRVASTDTQYF. The CDR3 DNA reads as TGCGCCAGCAGTTTACCTACGCGGGTTGCTAGCACAGATACGCAGTATTTT.

The CDR3: CASSRRDRGGGLNNEQFF. The DNA for the CDR3 is TGTGCCAGCAGCAGGAGGGATCGGGGCGGGGGCCTTAACAATGAGCAGTTCTTC. The chain joins TRBV21-1 to TRBJ2-1; TRBD2 reflects the table's D call only, with no check against the DNA. TRBV21-1 is a listed pseudogene. There are 18 residues in the CDR3.

The rearrangement joins TRBV5-1 to TRBJ2-7; D gene uncertain. Trimming removed 4 bases at V and 4 bases at J, with 15 bases between. Per germline, CDR1 SGHRS and CDR2 YFSETQ. The CDR3 sequence is 14 residues long. In DNA, the CDR3 is TGCGCCAGCAGCCTCCCCTCCAACACGTACGAGCAGTACTTC. This sequence encodes CASSLPSNTYEQYF.

The chain is built from TRBV7-9 and TRBJ2-4; no firm D call. CDR3 length equals 15 residues. Germline V lookup: CDR1 SEHNR, CDR2 FQNEAQ (reference sequence). The ends were cut back, 1 base at V and 5 bases at J, with 12 bases in the middle. This chain's CDR3 is CASSLVSTTQNIQYF. CDR3 coding DNA: TGTGCCAGCAGCTTAGTTTCGACAACACAAAACATTCAGTACTTC.

V usage is TRBV7-2 and J usage is TRBJ2-5; D not certain. V lost 2 bases to trimming and J lost 3 bases, with 10 bases between them. From germline, CDR1 is SGHTA and CDR2 FQGNSA. The CDR3 covers 14 residues. CDR3 loop: CASSLSDTKETQYF. CDR3 in DNA: TGTGCCAGCAGCTTATCAGATACGAAAGAGACCCAGTACTTC.

This clone has only a few counts. The chain links TRBV7-8 to TRBJ2-4, with 14 nucleotides matching TRBD2. Germline V gene sequence: CDR1 SGHVS, CDR2 FQNEAQ. The V gene end was trimmed by 4 bases and the J gene end by 8 bases; junction bases not matched to a gene: 13. The CDR3 runs 18 residues. The CDR3 DNA reads TGTGCCAGCAGCTCCTCCAATCGACTAGCGGGGGGGCGGGACATTCAGTACTTC. This translates into CASSSSNRLAGGRDIQYF.

V gene TRBV6-6 combines with J gene TRBJ2-2, with D possibly being TRBD2 (7 bases). The length of the CDR3 is 16 residues. Trimming left V 2 bases short and J 0 bases short, with 10 bases between. The germline gives CDR1 MNHNY, CDR2 SVGAGI (reference sequence). The CDR3 loop is CASSYPGGANTGELFF. As DNA, the CDR3 is TGTGCCAGCAGTTACCCGGGGGGCGCGAACACCGGGGAGCTGTTTTTT.

CDR3 nucleotide sequence: TGTGCCACCAGCAGAGAGGGCAATGGCTACACCTTC. As protein: CATSREGNGYTF. J is TRBJ1-2 and V is TRBV15; D is undetermined. Per the germline V gene, CDR1 is LNHNV and CDR2 is YYDKDF (reference sequence). V shed 0 bases and J shed 6 bases, with 5 bases lying between them. The CDR3 runs 12 residues.

The chain couples TRBV19 to TRBJ2-2, with TRBD2 matching 8 bases. The CDR3 is 15 residues long. The germline gives CDR1 LNHDA, CDR2 SQIVND (reference sequence). J gave up 5 bases and V 1 base, and 3 bases lay outside the gene matches. CDR3 coding DNA: TGTGCCAGTAGTATAGCGGGACTAGAAACCGGGGAGCTGTTTTTT. Translated: CASSIAGLETGELFF.

This rearrangement joins TRBV11-2 to TRBJ1-4; tentatively, D is TRBD1 (6 bases). This CDR3 contains 15 residues. Germline CDR1 SGHAT, CDR2 FQNNGV. V was pared by 2 bases and J by 8 bases, with 15 bases between. This CDR3 is CASSLSDSGREKLFF. In DNA form, the CDR3 reads TGTGCCAGCAGCTTATCGGACAGTGGGCGGGAAAAACTGTTTTTT. Combining the CDR3 with reference TRBV11-2 and TRBJ1-4 gives the whole variable domain EAGVAQSPRYKIIEKRQSVAFWCNPISGHATLYWYQQILGQGPKLLIQFQNNGVVDDSQLPKDRFSAERLKGVDSTLKIQPAKLEDSAVYLCASSLSDSGREKLFFGSGTQLSVL.

The chain recombines TRBV5-1 with TRBJ2-1, with D uncertain. V lost 0 bases and J lost 4, with 11 bases in between. The CDR3 loop spans 15 amino acids. Germline V lookup: CDR1 SGHRS, CDR2 YFSETQ. The CDR3 sequence is CASSLGVQVYNEQFF. As DNA, the CDR3 is TGCGCCAGCAGCTTGGGCGTGCAGGTTTACAATGAGCAGTTCTTC. The full variable domain, rest sourced from reference TRBV5-1 and TRBJ2-1, is KAGVTQTPRYLIKTRGQQVTLSCSPISGHRSVSWYQQTPGQGLQFLFEYFSETQRNKGNFPGRFSGRQFSNSRSEMNVSTLELGDSALYLCASSLGVQVYNEQFFGPGTRLTVL.

This sequence joins TRBV29-1 and TRBJ2-1; TRBD1 matches 7 bases. The germline gives CDR1 SQVTM, CDR2 ANQGSEA. There are 12 residues in the CDR3. The trim removed 7 bases at V and 0 bases at J, leaving 0 bases unmatched. CDR3 loop: CSGTGSYNEQFF. Written as DNA, the CDR3 is TGCAGCGGGACAGGCTCCTACAATGAGCAGTTCTTC.

This rearrangement joins TRBV9 to TRBJ1-4; TRBD1 matches at 10 bases. CDR1 and CDR2 from the germline V gene are SGDLS and YYNGEE. The CDR3 runs to 16 residues. Trimming cost V 3 bases and J 4 bases; bases outside gene matches: 6. Here the CDR3 DNA reads TGTGCCAGCAGCGCCGACAGGGGGCATTATAATGAAAAACTGTTTTTT. Its protein is CASSADRGHYNEKLFF.

This rearrangement joins TRBV7-9 to TRBJ2-7, with a tentative D call TRBD1 (7 bases). Trimming shortened V by 1 base and J by 6 bases, and 13 bases separated the two germline ends. The CDR3 covers 14 residues. The germline V gene has CDR1 SEHNR and CDR2 FQNEAQ (reference sequence). The CDR3 reads CASSLGQGGSEQYF. Written as DNA, the CDR3 is TGTGCCAGCAGCTTAGGGCAGGGGGGTAGCGAGCAGTACTTC.

This chain uses TRBV24-1 with TRBJ2-2; 8 bases fit TRBD1. J gave up 7 bases and V 3 bases, and 12 bases lay outside the gene matches. The CDR3 length is 17 residues. CDR1 KGHDR and CDR2 SFDVKD come from the germline V gene. The CDR3 loop is CATSDARTGKVGGELFF. CDR3 in DNA: TGTGCCACCAGTGATGCCAGGACAGGGAAAGTTGGCGGGGAGCTGTTTTTT.

The genes are TRBV5-4 and TRBJ2-5, with TRBD2 identical over 13 bases. The germline V gene encodes CDR1 SGHNT and CDR2 YYREEE (reference sequence). V was clipped by 3 bases and J by 2 bases; unmatched bases: 4. The CDR3 sequence is 16 residues long. CDR3 sequence (DNA): TGTGCCAGCAGCTACCCGGGACTAGCGGGGCAAGAGACCCAGTACTTC. Translating it yields CASSYPGLAGQETQYF.

This chain joins TRBV9 and TRBJ2-1; a possible D gene is TRBD2 (5 bases). Deletions cut 0 bases from V and 9 bases from J, with 13 bases between. Germline V lookup: CDR1 SGDLS, CDR2 YYNGEE. The CDR3 sequence is 14 residues long. DNA of the CDR3: TGTGCCAGCAGCGTAGTGCGGCTAGCCCCTGAGCAGTTCTTC. Its protein product is CASSVVRLAPEQFF.

The chain combines TRBV5-8 with TRBJ2-5, with 9 bases aligning to TRBD2. The CDR3 extends over 16 amino acids. Germline CDR1 is SGHTS and CDR2 is YDEGEE. The ends lost 2 bases at V and 1 base at J; junction bases unmatched: 6. The CDR3 nucleotides read TGTGCCAGCAGCTTAGGAGCGGGGGGCCGCCAAGAGACCCAGTACTTC. This translates into CASSLGAGGRQETQYF.

The chain employs TRBV11-1 and TRBJ1-2; 8 nucleotides match TRBD1. J gave up 3 bases and V 5 bases, and 8 bases lay outside the gene matches. Germline loops: CDR1 SGHAT, CDR2 FQDESV (reference sequence). CDR3 size: 15 residues. CDR3 sequence reads: CASSRDGQGYYGYTF. For the CDR3, the DNA is TGTGCCAGCAGCCGCGACGGACAGGGATACTATGGCTACACCTTC. The full variable domain, completed using reference TRBV11-1 and TRBJ1-2, is EAEVAQSPRYKITEKSQAVAFWCDPISGHATLYWYRQILGQGPELLVQFQDESVVDDSQLPKDRFSAERLKGVDSTLKIQPAELGDSAMYLCASSRDGQGYYGYTFGSGTRLTVV.

The V call is TRBV9, the J call TRBJ2-7; maybe TRBD2 (7 bases). The length of the CDR3 is 14 residues. The V and J ends lost 3 bases and 6 bases respectively, with 16 bases between them. Germline-derived CDR1 and CDR2 are SGDLS and YYNGEE. In nucleotides, the CDR3 is TGTGCCAGCAGCGCCACAACAGGGAGGGGCGAGCAGTACTTC. This sequence encodes CASSATTGRGEQYF.

The chain uses TRBV27 and TRBJ2-3; 7 nucleotides agree with TRBD2. The CDR3 is made up of 14 amino acids. Unmatched junction bases numbered 9, after V lost 8 bases and J lost 4 bases. The germline CDR1 and CDR2 sequences are MNHEY and SMNVEV (reference sequence). CDR3 in amino acids: CASGERGIADTQYF. The CDR3 DNA sequence: TGTGCCAGCGGGGAGCGGGGCATTGCAGATACGCAGTATTTT.